This entry concerns a single T cell receptor beta chain. Trimming pared 6 bases from V and 16 bases from J, leaving 10 bases between. The CDR3 extends over 9 amino acids. CDR1 is MDHEN, CDR2 SYDVKM, per germline. The record originates from a study of blood T cell repertoires in COVID-19. Sequencing used immunoSEQ multiplex PCR; TCRdb keeps in-frame clones, though not all of them. Among more than 250,000 clones listed, 86% were seen once. This sequence joins TRBV28 and TRBJ1-3; D gene ambiguous. The TCR comes from a woman in her late teens or twenties who had recovered from COVID-19. What was sequenced was PBMCs or T cells enriched from blood (not recorded which). CDR3 in DNA: TGTGCCAGCAGCCCTGCGTTGTATTTT. Translated: CASSPALYF.